Below, one T cell receptor (beta chain) is given with its context. Antigen specificity is unknown. The treatment is: about 20 received Ad26.COV2.S at low or high dose, single or two shots; several received placebo; per-sample allocation not given. Sampling happened 63 days after the first vaccine or placebo injection. This vaccine is an Ad26 vector that expresses the Wuhan-strain SARS-CoV-2 spike. From germline, CDR1 is LNHDA and CDR2 SQIVND (reference sequence). Trimming shortened V by 4 bases and J by 0 bases, and 13 bases separated the two germline ends. This CDR3 comprises 16 residues. These data originate in a study of Ad26.COV2.S vaccination and SARS-CoV-2 variants. General observations from the study: It was vaccine recipients, not placebo recipients, who had the higher spike-specific TCR breadth. It is possible that the TCR breadth and depth analyses underestimated the total T cell responses.

Measured with immunoSEQ multiplex PCR; TCRdb has only the in-frame clones, and not every one. Of roughly 700,000 clones listed, roughly 90% are singletons. Sequencing used peripheral blood, obtained in a trial of Ad26.COV2.S vaccine versus placebo. The chain employs TRBV19 and TRBJ2-4; tentatively, D is TRBD1 (5 bases). The receptor was isolated from a person aged 18-65 years who received the Ad26.COV2.S COVID-19 vaccine or a placebo. CDR3 protein: CASSRDSQIAKNIQYF. In DNA form, the CDR3 reads TGTGCCAGTAGTAGAGACAGCCAAATAGCCAAAAACATTCAGTACTTC.